The rows below give T cell receptor beta chains drawn from one sample of a study of T-cell reconstitution after alpha-beta-depleted transplantation in children. TCRdb re-analysed the PCR reads in MiXCR, keeping a single row per CDR3 protein. The sample includes around 400,000 distinct CDR3 sequences, about 20% of them seen just once. Sequenced here: PBMCs from the stem cell graft donor, sampled from the stem cell graft. The origin of the receptors is a human donor who donated a stem cell graft to a child with acute myeloid leukemia. Each CDR3 is given with its conserved first and last residue. D genes are given only for firm matches. Clone size is shown for a subset of rows, as once, few, many or a class of expanded clone.

21,NA,NA,TRBJ2-2,TRBV21-1,TGTGCCAGCAGCAAAGCAGTTCGCCGGGGACGAAAACCCTTGAACACCGGGGAGCTGTTTTTT,CASSKAVRRGRKPLNTGELFF
9,many,NA,TRBJ2-3,TRBV29-1,TGCAGCGGGGGTGATACGCAGTATTTT,CSGGDTQYF
13,NA,NA,TRBJ1-6,TRBV12-3/TRBV12-4,TGTGCCAGCAGAGGGACGGGAAATTCACCCCTCCACTTT,CASRGTGNSPLHF
13,NA,TRBD2,TRBJ2-7,TRBV12-3/TRBV12-4,TGTGCCAGCAGTTGGGGACTAGCTCTCGAGCAGTACTTC,CASSWGLALEQYF
14,few,NA,TRBJ2-3,TRBV10-3,TGTGCCATCAGTGAGTCTACAGACACAGATACGCAGTATTTT,CAISESTDTDTQYF
16,many,TRBD2,TRBJ2-1,TRBV7-2,TGTGCCAGCAGCAATCTGGGACTAGCGGTCTACAATGAGCAGTTCTTC,CASSNLGLAVYNEQFF
15,few,TRBD1,TRBJ2-1,TRBV10-3,TGTGCCATCAGTGTAGTTGGGACAGGAGCTAATGAGCAGTTCTTC,CAISVVGTGANEQFF
12,NA,TRBD2,TRBJ2-7,TRBV29-1,TGCAGCGCCCGAGCGGGACCGTACGAGCAGTACTTC,CSARAGPYEQYF
12,few,TRBD1,TRBJ1-2,TRBV12-3/TRBV12-4,TGTGCCAGCAGTGAACAGGGGGCTGGCTACACCTTC,CASSEQGAGYTF
15,few,TRBD1,TRBJ2-7,TRBV12-3/TRBV12-4,TGTGCCAGCAGTTCCTGGCCGGGACAGGGGGGCGAGCAGTACTTC,CASSSWPGQGGEQYF
14,few,NA,TRBJ2-1,TRBV15,TGTGCCACCAGCAGAGATCAGGGATCCAATGAGCAGTTCTTC,CATSRDQGSNEQFF
13,NA,NA,TRBJ2-5,TRBV3-1,TGTGCCAGCAGCCAAGAGGGTAGCGGACCCCAGTACTTC,CASSQEGSGPQYF
17,NA,NA,TRBJ2-6,TRBV7-9,TGTGCCAGCAGAAGTAGGAATATAAGCTCTGGGGCCAACGTCCTGACTTTC,CASRSRNISSGANVLTF
18,few,NA,TRBJ2-3,TRBV5-1,TGCGCCAGCAGCTTGGAAGGGGGAGGCCCTATTGGGGCAGATACGCAGTATTTT,CASSLEGGGPIGADTQYF
17,NA,TRBD1,TRBJ2-1,TRBV4-1,TGCGCCAGCAGCCCGAGTGAGACAGGGGCCCCTTCTGGTGAGCAGTTCTTC,CASSPSETGAPSGEQFF
14,many,TRBD2,TRBJ2-7,TRBV20-1,TGCAGTGCTAGAGATACTAGCGGGAGGTACGAGCAGTACTTC,CSARDTSGRYEQYF
15,NA,TRBD1,TRBJ2-1,TRBV15,TGTGCCACCAGCAGATTCGGACAGGGCATCAATGAGCAGTTCTTC,CATSRFGQGINEQFF
15,few,TRBD2,TRBJ2-3,TRBV7-7,TGTGCTAGCAGCTCCAGCGGGAGGGGCACAGATACGCAGTATTTT,CASSSSGRGTDTQYF
13,few,NA,TRBJ2-1,TRBV12-3/TRBV12-4,TGTGCCACCAAACTGGGACGTTACAATGAGCAGTTCTTC,CATKLGRYNEQFF
14,many,NA,TRBJ1-2,TRBV29-1,TGCAGCGTCGCAGATTCGGAGTTGGGCTATGGCTACACCTTC,CSVADSELGYGYTF
13,few,NA,TRBJ2-4,TRBV20-1,TGCAGTGTCCGGAGCCTGGCCAAAAACATTCAGTACTTC,CSVRSLAKNIQYF
18,few,TRBD1,TRBJ2-3,TRBV24-1,TGTGCCACCAGTGAGGACAAGAGACAGGGGGACCGCACAGATACGCAGTATTTT,CATSEDKRQGDRTDTQYF
12,many,NA,TRBJ2-3,TRBV29-1,TGCAGCGTTGGAGGATACACAGATACGCAGTATTTT,CSVGGYTDTQYF
13,few,NA,TRBJ2-3,TRBV5-1,TGCGCCAGCGCTACAGGGAGCACAGATACGCAGTATTTT,CASATGSTDTQYF
15,NA,NA,TRBJ2-7,TRBV9,TGTGCCAGCAGCCCCCCCGGGGCGGAGGGGTACGAGCAGTACTTC,CASSPPGAEGYEQYF
12,many,NA,TRBJ2-7,TRBV12-3/TRBV12-4,TGTGCCAGCAGTTTTAGTCCGTACGAGCAGTACTTC,CASSFSPYEQYF
13,NA,NA,TRBJ1-6,TRBV20-1,TGCAGTGCTAGATCGCAGTTTGATTCACCCCTCCACTTT,CSARSQFDSPLHF
11,NA,NA,TRBJ1-4,TRBV6-2/TRBV6-3,TGTGCCAGCAGTTACGCTTGGGAACTGTTTTTT,CASSYAWELFF
14,few,TRBD2,TRBJ2-5,TRBV28,TGTGCCACCAATGGGACTAGCGGCCAAGAGACCCAGTACTTC,CATNGTSGQETQYF
11,many,TRBD2,TRBJ2-1,TRBV29-1,TGCAGCGTTGAAAGCGGGAACGCGCAGTTCTTC,CSVESGNAQFF
10,NA,NA,TRBJ2-3,TRBV7-9,TGTGCCAGCAGCGATGAAAGGCAGTATTTT,CASSDERQYF
13,many,NA,TRBJ1-1,TRBV29-1,TGCAGCGTTCAAGGACGGATGAACACTGAAGCTTTCTTT,CSVQGRMNTEAFF
17,many,TRBD1,TRBJ2-6,TRBV12-3/TRBV12-4,TGTGCCAGCAGTCCTGGACAGGGGCGCTCTGGGGCCAACGTCCTGACTTTC,CASSPGQGRSGANVLTF
12,many,NA,TRBJ2-5,TRBV20-1,TGCAGTGCTAGAGATCAAGGAGAGACCCAGTACTTC,CSARDQGETQYF
14,NA,NA,TRBJ2-1,TRBV6-2/TRBV6-3,TGTGCCAGCAGTTATTTCACAGGATTGGATGAGCAGTTCTTC,CASSYFTGLDEQFF
11,few,NA,TRBJ2-1,TRBV24-1,TGTGCCACCAGTGATTTGGATGAGCAGTTCTTC,CATSDLDEQFF
12,many,TRBD1,TRBJ2-1,TRBV29-1,TGCAGCGTTGAGGGACAGGGATATGAGCAGTTCTTC,CSVEGQGYEQFF
16,few,TRBD2,TRBJ2-1,TRBV7-8,TGTGCCAGCAGCCCCCGCGGGGTAGCGGGAGGGTATGAGCAGTTCTTC,CASSPRGVAGGYEQFF
14,few,NA,TRBJ2-7,TRBV9,TGTGCCAGCAGCGTATCCCCGACAGGAAACGAGCAGTACTTC,CASSVSPTGNEQYF
18,few,TRBD2,TRBJ2-4,TRBV11-2,TGTGCCAGCAGCTTTTTCAAGTCGAGTAGCGGGAGGGCAAACATTCAGTACTTC,CASSFFKSSSGRANIQYF
15,many,NA,TRBJ2-2,TRBV29-1,TGCAGCGCCCAGCAGGGCGGGGCGAACACCGGGGAGCTGTTTTTT,CSAQQGGANTGELFF
17,NA,TRBD2,TRBJ2-1,TRBV20-1,TGCAGTGCTAGAGACAGCCGACTAGCGGGAGGCGGGAATGAGCAGTTCTTC,CSARDSRLAGGGNEQFF
14,NA,NA,TRBJ2-7,TRBV28,TGTGCCAGCAGTTTAAGCGGACAGATTTACGAGCAGTACTTC,CASSLSGQIYEQYF
16,NA,NA,TRBJ2-3,TRBV20-1,TGCAGTGCTAGTCCCTTCTCTAGCAGGAACACAGATACGCAGTATTTT,CSASPFSSRNTDTQYF
11,many,NA,TRBJ2-7,TRBV29-1,TGCAGCGTGCTACAGGGATACGAGCAGTACTTC,CSVLQGYEQYF
12,many,NA,TRBJ1-4,TRBV29-1,TGCAGTGCGGGGGCAACTAATGAAAAACTGTTTTTT,CSAGATNEKLFF
17,few,TRBD1,TRBJ2-7,TRBV12-3/TRBV12-4,TGTGCCAGCAGTTTCCGGGCGGACAGGGGGCGCCCCTACGAGCAGTACTTC,CASSFRADRGRPYEQYF
14,NA,TRBD2,TRBJ2-7,TRBV20-1,TGCAGTGCTTTCCTAGCGGGAGGGACCTACGAGCAGTACTTC,CSAFLAGGTYEQYF
14,few,NA,TRBJ2-7,TRBV29-1,TGCAGCGTGGATCGTGGGGGGCGTTCCTACGAGCAGTACTTC,CSVDRGGRSYEQYF
17,NA,TRBD2,TRBJ2-7,TRBV6-1,TGTGCCAGCAGGGTCGACCGTGGCGGGAGGGCCGAATACGAGCAGTACTTC,CASRVDRGGRAEYEQYF
13,NA,NA,TRBJ2-7,TRBV10-3,TGTGCCATCAGGAGGGACCCATACTACGAGCAGTACTTC,CAIRRDPYYEQYF
15,few,NA,TRBJ1-2,TRBV24-1,TGTGCCACCAGTGATAGGAGAACATCATCGGGCGGCTACACCTTC,CATSDRRTSSGGYTF